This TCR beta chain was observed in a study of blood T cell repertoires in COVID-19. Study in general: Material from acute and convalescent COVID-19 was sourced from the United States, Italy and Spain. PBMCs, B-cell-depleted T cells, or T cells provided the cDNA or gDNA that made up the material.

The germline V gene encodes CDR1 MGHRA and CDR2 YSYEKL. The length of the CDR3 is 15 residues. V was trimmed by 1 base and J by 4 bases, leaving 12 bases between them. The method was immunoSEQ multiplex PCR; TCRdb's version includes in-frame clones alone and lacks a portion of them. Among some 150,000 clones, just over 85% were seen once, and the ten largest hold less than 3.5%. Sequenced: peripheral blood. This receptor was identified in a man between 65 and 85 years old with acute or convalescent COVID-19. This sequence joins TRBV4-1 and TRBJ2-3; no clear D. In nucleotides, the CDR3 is TGCGCCAGCAGCCAAGTTGGCCCCCCAGCAGATACGCAGTATTTT. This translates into CASSQVGPPADTQYF.